This T cell receptor beta chain is drawn from a study of OX40 agonist ivuxolimab in advanced cancers. Study-wide background: Patients assigned to dose escalation were diagnosed with hepatocellular carcinoma, melanoma, renal cell or head and neck cancer. Broader study findings: Researchers did not determine the expanded peripheral T cells' antigen specificity. CD4+ and CD8+ blood T cells expanded clonally by week 6 at 0.1 to 3.0 mg/kg.

Germline assignment: CDR1 MGHRA and CDR2 YSYEKL. This CDR3 is built from 18 residues. V gave up 0 bases and J gave up 4 bases; unmatched junction bases: 10. Repertoires were generated with immunoSEQ multiplex PCR, while TCRdb's copy carries only in-frame clones and drops some. The sample records tens of thousands of clones, 80% to 90% being singletons. Individuals having autoimmune disease history or systemic immunosuppression were not enrolled. This clone was seen only once. The antigen is undetermined. Here the sequenced sample was CD4+ or CD8+ T cells sorted from blood, taken in a trial of the OX40 agonist ivuxolimab. The V gene is TRBV4-1, the J gene TRBJ2-1; 9 nucleotides line up with TRBD2. The receptor's source is an adult with an advanced solid tumor such as melanoma, head and neck, liver or kidney cancer. The CDR3 is CASSQEEAGLAGYNEQFF. DNA of the CDR3: TGCGCCAGCAGCCAAGAAGAGGCGGGGCTAGCGGGGTACAATGAGCAGTTCTTC.